This TCR beta chain was identified during a study of CD8 T cells in ankylosing spondylitis. Turning to this clonotype: The antigen is not known.

Quantitative 5'-RACE was performed with molecular barcodes, and it yielded the TCR beta libraries. In TCRdb, the 5' RACE reads were re-called with MiXCR into one record per CDR3 protein. The sample shows 330,000 or so distinct CDR3 sequences, 7.5% to 9% of them seen only once. The CDR3 contains 14 residues. CDR1 is SGHVS and CDR2 is FNYEAQ in the germline V gene. V shed 4 bases and J shed 12 bases, with 19 bases lying between them. Whole-study findings and limits: Reactive arthritis synovial fluid and blood were previously reported to contain some motif variants. Researchers report that disease-linked clones proved CD8+ and relatively rare in peripheral blood. Characteristic of ankylosing spondylitis blood, it appeared, was a TCR beta motif comprising roughly 8 highly homologous variants.

The sequence came from a male donor with ankylosing spondylitis. The specimen was blood, either unsorted or a sorted T cell fraction (not recorded which). The genes are TRBV7-6 and TRBJ2-1; a possible D gene is TRBD2 (6 bases). This chain's CDR3 is CASSSGVAAQWQFF. In DNA, the CDR3 is TGTGCCAGCAGCTCCGGGGTAGCGGCACAGTGGCAGTTCTTC.